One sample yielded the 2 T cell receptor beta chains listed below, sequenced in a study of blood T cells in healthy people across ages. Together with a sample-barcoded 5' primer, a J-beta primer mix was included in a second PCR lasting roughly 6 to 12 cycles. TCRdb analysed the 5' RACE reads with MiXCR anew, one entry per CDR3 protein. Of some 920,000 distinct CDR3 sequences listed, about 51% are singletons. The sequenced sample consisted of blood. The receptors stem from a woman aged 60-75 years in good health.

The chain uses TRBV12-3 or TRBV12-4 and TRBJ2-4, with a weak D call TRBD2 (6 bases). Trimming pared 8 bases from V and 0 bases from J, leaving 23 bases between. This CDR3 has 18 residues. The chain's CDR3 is CASAVWGEHLRAKNIQYF. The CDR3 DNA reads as TGTGCCAGCGCGGTATGGGGGGAGCACCTAAGAGCCAAAAACATTCAGTACTTC.

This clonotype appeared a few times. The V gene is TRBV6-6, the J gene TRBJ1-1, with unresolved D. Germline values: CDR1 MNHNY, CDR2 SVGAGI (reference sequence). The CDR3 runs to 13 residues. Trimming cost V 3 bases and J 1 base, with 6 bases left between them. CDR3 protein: CASSYERNTEAFF. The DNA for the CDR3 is TGTGCCAGCAGTTATGAAAGGAACACTGAAGCTTTCTTT.